A single sample is the source of the 31 T cell receptor beta chains below, sequenced in a study of cytomegalovirus exposure and HLA in healthy donors. TCRdb's copy holds only in-frame clones and misses some; the assay was immunoSEQ multiplex PCR. The sample records fewer than 150,000 clones, about nine tenths being singletons. Sequencing input: PBMCs. All receptors derive from a young man in good health and CMV-seropositive.

V gene TRBV11-2 combines with J gene TRBJ1-1; D remains unclear. Germline V gene sequence: CDR1 SGHAT, CDR2 FQNNGV. CDR3 length: 15 amino acids. Trimming shortened V by 3 bases and J by 2 bases, and 13 bases separated the two germline ends. CDR3 nucleotides: TGTGCCAGCAGCTTTGGGTGGAGTACAAACACTGAAGCTTTCTTT. Translating it yields CASSFGWSTNTEAFF.

This clone occurred once. This chain joins TRBV6-6 and TRBJ1-1; D is unclear. Trimming cost V 5 bases and J 2 bases, with 12 bases left between them. This CDR3 is 14 amino acids long. The germline gives CDR1 MNHNY, CDR2 SVGAGI (reference sequence). CDR3 DNA: TGTGCCAGCAGTGTCAAGGGAGTAAACACTGAAGCTTTCTTT. Protein: CASSVKGVNTEAFF.

This chain connects TRBV27 to TRBJ1-6; D is perhaps TRBD1 (6 bases). CDR1 MNHEY and CDR2 SMNVEV come from the germline V gene (reference sequence). The CDR3 is made up of 17 amino acids. Trimming removed 5 bases at V and 0 bases at J, with 14 bases between. The CDR3 sequence is CASSPRTGYSYNSPLHF. For the CDR3, the DNA is TGTGCCAGCAGTCCCCGAACAGGGTACTCCTATAATTCACCCCTCCACTTT.

The V call is TRBV23-1, the J call TRBJ1-2, with 7 bases fitting TRBD1. TRBV23-1 is reported as an ORF; its role is uncertain. V shed 4 bases and J 7 bases; nucleotides not matched to a gene: 9. The CDR3 extends over 14 amino acids. The CDR3: CASSPRRQGLGYTF. The CDR3 bases are TGCGCCAGCAGTCCTAGGCGACAGGGTCTTGGCTACACCTTC.

The sample holds a few counts of this clone. The chain links TRBV18 to TRBJ2-1; perhaps TRBD2 as D (5 bases). The germline CDR1 and CDR2 sequences are KGHSH and LQKENI. There are 14 residues in the CDR3. Trimming took off 6 bases at V and 9 bases at J, with 18 bases between the two ends. CDR3 protein: CASSLPLVAGEQFF. CDR3 sequence (DNA): TGTGCCAGCTCCCTCCCACTAGTGGCGGGTGAGCAGTTCTTC.

The rearrangement links TRBV4-2 to TRBJ1-5; D possibly corresponds to TRBD1 (5 bases). From germline, CDR1 is LGHNA and CDR2 YNFKEQ. The germline V and J ends were trimmed by 4 bases and 5 bases, with 15 bases remaining between them. CDR3 length: 15 amino acids. The CDR3 region has the DNA TGTGCCAGCAGCCTCGACAGAGACGGTGATCAGCCCCAGCATTTT. It encodes CASSLDRDGDQPQHF.

In its sample, this clone was seen once. The chain links TRBV5-4 to TRBJ2-1, with 15 positions matching TRBD2. Germline CDR1 SGHNT, CDR2 YYREEE (reference sequence). The CDR3 runs 17 residues. Trimming at V came to 0 bases and at J to 7 bases, leaving 5 bases not matched to a gene. The CDR3, as DNA: TGTGCCAGCAGCTTGGGGACTAGCGGGGGGGCTCAAAATGAGCAGTTCTTC. Its protein product is CASSLGTSGGAQNEQFF.

The V call is TRBV5-8, the J call TRBJ2-3; TRBD1 matches 8 bases. The ends lost 6 bases at V and 3 bases at J; junction bases unmatched: 9. This CDR3 region has 15 residues. CDR1 is SGHTS and CDR2 is YDEGEE in the germline V gene. CDR3 loop: CASNPSGGRTDTQYF. The CDR3 DNA reads TGTGCCAGCAACCCGTCAGGGGGCAGGACAGATACGCAGTATTTT.

CDR3 DNA sequence: TGTGCCAGCAGCTTAACCCCCAGGGGCTCTGGAAACACCATATATTTT. Protein product: CASSLTPRGSGNTIYF. This sequence joins TRBV11-2 and TRBJ1-3, with D possibly being TRBD1 (6 bases). The V gene's germline CDR1 is SGHAT and CDR2 FQNNGV. The V and J ends lost 2 bases and 0 bases respectively, with 11 bases between them. The CDR3 sequence is 16 residues long.

This chain uses TRBV7-2 with TRBJ1-5; 8 nucleotides align to TRBD1. V trimming: 3 bases; J trimming: 7 bases; junction bases outside the gene matches: 5. CDR3 size: 14 residues. The germline CDR1 and CDR2 sequences are SGHTA and FQGNSA. DNA for the CDR3: TGTGCCAGCAGCTTGGCTCAGGGGGCCCAGCCCCAGCATTTT. Translation: CASSLAQGAQPQHF.

The V gene is TRBV5-1, the J gene TRBJ2-1; 15 nucleotides agree with TRBD2. Trimming at V came to 3 bases and at J to 1 base, leaving 5 bases not matched to a gene. CDR1 and CDR2 from the germline V gene are SGHRS and YFSETQ. The CDR3 consists of 18 residues. The CDR3 protein is CASSSGLAGGRSYNEQFF. DNA for the CDR3: TGCGCCAGCAGCTCCGGACTAGCGGGGGGGCGGTCCTACAATGAGCAGTTCTTC.

The CDR3 DNA is TGTGCCAGCAGTGAATATGGGTCGTCGGGGGACAATGAGCAGTTCTTC. Translated, it gives CASSEYGSSGDNEQFF. V is TRBV6-4 and J is TRBJ2-1, with D possibly matching TRBD2 (6 bases). Germline V gives CDR1 MRHNA, CDR2 SNTAGT. The ends were cut back, 3 bases at V and 5 bases at J, with 17 bases in the middle. This CDR3 has 16 residues.

J is TRBJ2-1 and V is TRBV6-1; D perhaps matches TRBD2 (6 bases). Germline assignment: CDR1 MNHNS and CDR2 SASEGT. Trimming cost V 1 base and J 4 bases, with 11 bases left between them. This CDR3 spans 15 amino acids. The chain's CDR3 is CASSEEQEGYNEQFF. CDR3 DNA sequence: TGTGCCAGCAGTGAAGAACAGGAGGGTTACAATGAGCAGTTCTTC.

The gene calls are TRBV4-1 and TRBJ2-3, with 7 bases matching TRBD2. Trimming at V came to 0 bases and at J to 1 base, leaving 4 bases not matched to a gene. The germline V gene has CDR1 MGHRA and CDR2 YSYEKL. The length of the CDR3 is 16 residues. The CDR3 region has the DNA TGCGCCAGCAGCCAAGAGTGGAGCGGGGGCACAGATACGCAGTATTTT. Translating gives CASSQEWSGGTDTQYF.

V and J are TRBV7-6 and TRBJ1-4; D possibly corresponds to TRBD1 (6 bases). V dropped 2 bases and J dropped 3 bases, with 10 bases sitting between them. Germline V gene lookup returns CDR1 SGHVS and CDR2 FNYEAQ. The CDR3 runs to 15 residues. CDR3 DNA sequence: TGTGCCAGCAGCTTACAGGGGCAAGCTAATGAAAAACTGTTTTTT. Translation gives CASSLQGQANEKLFF.

Sample share makes this clone medium-sized. The chain recombines TRBV6-1 with TRBJ2-3; 8 nucleotides match TRBD1. The germline V gene has CDR1 MNHNS and CDR2 SASEGT. The V and J ends lost 8 bases and 3 bases, in that order; junction bases with no gene match: 7. CDR3 length: 14 residues. CDR3 amino acids: CASHDRGRTDTQYF. Here the CDR3 DNA reads TGTGCCAGCCATGACAGGGGTAGGACAGATACGCAGTATTTT.

The gene calls are TRBV4-3 and TRBJ2-2, with unresolved D. CDR3 length equals 15 residues. The V gene's germline CDR1 is LGHNA and CDR2 YSLEER. V was cut by 1 base and J by 6 bases, with 12 bases left in between. CDR3 sequence reads: CASSQGGLTAGELFF. CDR3 bases: TGCGCCAGCAGCCAAGGAGGCTTGACTGCCGGGGAGCTGTTTTTT.

V and J are TRBV7-9 and TRBJ2-3; no clear D gene. The CDR3 is made up of 12 amino acids. Germline CDR1 SEHNR, CDR2 FQNEAQ (reference sequence). Trimming shortened V by 0 bases and J by 4 bases, and 2 bases separated the two germline ends. CDR3 sequence (DNA): TGTGCCAGCAGCTTAGCCTCAGATACGCAGTATTTT. Amino acids: CASSLASDTQYF.

The chain has TRBV5-1 and TRBJ2-1, with D maybe TRBD1 (6 bases). CDR1 and CDR2 from the germline V gene are SGHRS and YFSETQ. With 6 bases removed from V and 8 bases from J, the gap between germline ends came to 15 bases. This CDR3 contains 13 residues. The CDR3 nucleotides are TGCGCCAGCACCTCCGGGACAAACGATGAGCAGTTCTTC. Protein: CASTSGTNDEQFF. The full variable domain, its missing parts supplied by reference TRBV5-1 and TRBJ2-1, is KAGVTQTPRYLIKTRGQQVTLSCSPISGHRSVSWYQQTPGQGLQFLFEYFSETQRNKGNFPGRFSGRQFSNSRSEMNVSTLELGDSALYLCASTSGTNDEQFFGPGTRLTVL.

The chain links TRBV7-2 to TRBJ1-1, with D uncertain. V lost 4 bases and J lost 6, with 9 bases in between. Germline loops: CDR1 SGHTA, CDR2 FQGNSA. The CDR3 runs 12 residues. The CDR3, as DNA: TGTGCCAGCAGCTCGCTTAACTCTGAAGCTTTCTTT. Translating it yields CASSSLNSEAFF. Using reference TRBV7-2 and TRBJ1-1 for the parts outside the CDR3, the full variable domain is GAGVSQSPSNKVTEKGKDVELRCDPISGHTALYWYRQSLGQGLEFLIYFQGNSAPDKSGLPSDRFSAERTGGSVSTLTIQRTQQEDSAVYLCASSSLNSEAFFGQGTRLTVV.

CDR3: CASSLMGEDYGYTF. The DNA for the CDR3 is TGCGCCAGCAGCTTGATGGGGGAGGACTATGGCTACACCTTC. V gene TRBV5-1 combines with J gene TRBJ1-2; D perhaps matches TRBD1 (5 bases). The V end lost 1 base, the J end lost 3 bases, and 10 bases lay between the germline ends. Germline loops: CDR1 SGHRS, CDR2 YFSETQ. The CDR3 is 14 residues long.

J is TRBJ2-5 and V is TRBV12-5; perhaps TRBD1 as D (6 bases). The length of the CDR3 is 12 residues. Germline values: CDR1 LGHNT, CDR2 FRNRAP. The germline V and J ends were trimmed by 7 bases and 4 bases, with 10 bases remaining between them. Here the CDR3 reads CASAADRETQYF. Here the CDR3 DNA reads TGTGCTAGTGCCGCGGACAGAGAGACCCAGTACTTC.

The genes are TRBV5-8 and TRBJ1-4, with no clear D. Per germline, CDR1 SGHTS and CDR2 YDEGEE. Trimming pared 5 bases from V and 10 bases from J, leaving 15 bases between. The CDR3 covers 13 residues. The CDR3 DNA sequence: TGTGCCAGCAGTTCACTGACACCCGGAAAACTGTTTTTT. This gives the protein CASSSLTPGKLFF. Supplemented by reference TRBV5-8 and TRBJ1-4, the full variable domain reads EAGVTQSPTHLIKTRGQQATLRCSPISGHTSVYWYQQALGLGLQFLLWYDEGEERNRGNFPPRFSGRQFPNYSSELNVNALELEDSALYLCASSSLTPGKLFFGSGTQLSVL.

This clone was counted a few times. This chain uses TRBV4-2 with TRBJ2-3; possible D gene TRBD1, 7 bases. Germline CDR1 is LGHNA and CDR2 is YNFKEQ. The CDR3 has 16 residues. Trimming removed 4 bases from V and 1 base from J, with 15 bases in between. CDR3 sequence (DNA): TGTGCCAGCAGCCCAATGGAGGGGGCTGGCACAGATACGCAGTATTTT. This gives the protein CASSPMEGAGTDTQYF.

The chain uses TRBV5-6 and TRBJ2-3; 8 bases fit TRBD2. V lost 0 bases to trimming and J lost 1 base; unmatched junction nucleotides: 4. The CDR3 contains 16 residues. In germline, CDR1 is SGHDT, CDR2 YYEEEE. The CDR3 DNA sequence: TGTGCCAGCAGCTTGGTGCCAGCGGGAGGCACAGATACGCAGTATTTT. Translating it yields CASSLVPAGGTDTQYF.

V is TRBV2 and J is TRBJ1-2; perhaps TRBD1 as D (6 bases). Trimming shortened V by 6 bases and J by 3 bases, and 14 bases separated the two germline ends. Germline-derived CDR1 and CDR2 are SNHLY and FYNNEI. There are 14 residues in the CDR3. CDR3 nucleotides: TGTGCCAGCAGGGCTCGGGGGGCAGACTATGGCTACACCTTC. Protein product: CASRARGADYGYTF.

The chain joins TRBV4-2 to TRBJ2-7; 7 bases map to TRBD2. The CDR3 has 15 amino acids. V lost 0 bases to trimming and J lost 0 bases; unmatched junction nucleotides: 2. From germline, CDR1 is LGHNA and CDR2 YNFKEQ. The CDR3 is CASSQDLAVSYEQYF. In DNA, the CDR3 is TGTGCCAGCAGCCAAGATCTAGCGGTCTCCTACGAGCAGTACTTC.

There are a few counts of this clone. CDR3 in amino acids: CASSPISTTSGGWDEQFF. The CDR3 DNA reads TGCGCCAGCAGCCCGATATCTACTACTAGCGGGGGGTGGGATGAGCAGTTCTTC. The chain links TRBV4-1 to TRBJ2-1, with 12 bases lining up with TRBD2. Germline V lookup: CDR1 MGHRA, CDR2 YSYEKL. The ends lost 4 bases at V and 8 bases at J; junction bases unmatched: 15. The length of the CDR3 is 18 residues.

This chain connects TRBV5-1 to TRBJ1-1; tentatively, D is TRBD1 (5 bases). Trimming left V 4 bases short and J 4 bases short, with 14 bases between. This CDR3 contains 14 residues. Per the germline V gene, CDR1 is SGHRS and CDR2 is YFSETQ. The CDR3: CASSGQQGATEAFF. In nucleotides, the CDR3 is TGCGCCAGCAGCGGGCAGCAGGGTGCCACTGAAGCTTTCTTT.

This clone turned up a few times. The V gene is TRBV7-2, the J gene TRBJ1-6; 9 bases map to TRBD1. The CDR3 is 15 residues long. CDR1 SGHTA and CDR2 FQGNSA come from the germline V gene. J gave up 8 bases and V 3 bases, and 5 bases lay outside the gene matches. The DNA of the CDR3 is TGTGCCAGCAGCTTGGGGACAGGGAAGGATTCACCCCTCCACTTT. Its translation: CASSLGTGKDSPLHF.

The rearrangement joins TRBV5-4 to TRBJ2-1; 7 bases match TRBD2. The CDR3 loop spans 15 amino acids. The germline CDR1 and CDR2 sequences are SGHNT and YYREEE (reference sequence). V was pared by 3 bases and J by 0 bases, with 3 bases of the junction left unmatched. Here the CDR3 DNA reads TGTGCCAGCAGCTGGGGGGGGAACTCCTACAATGAGCAGTTCTTC. It is translated as CASSWGGNSYNEQFF.